This TCR beta chain was sequenced during a study of blood T cell repertoires in COVID-19. At the level of the study: Acute and convalescent COVID-19 specimens originated in the United States, Italy and Spain. Nucleic acid was either cDNA or gDNA, and it came from T cells, B-cell-depleted T cells, or PBMCs.

Only a few counts were recorded for this clone. This table comes from immunoSEQ multiplex PCR, and its TCRdb copy is limited to in-frame clones, with some not included. This sample has under 250,000 clones; around 89% occur once, and the top ten carry 4% to 5.5%. CDR3 length equals 12 residues. Germline CDR1 and CDR2: WSHSY and SAAADI. With 8 bases removed from V and 7 bases from J, the gap between germline ends came to 12 bases. This chain links TRBV10-2 with TRBJ2-1; D is possibly TRBD1 (6 bases). Input material: peripheral blood. The sequence was collected from a woman between 40 and 50 years old with acute or convalescent COVID-19. The CDR3 DNA reads as TGCGCCAGCCTTCAGGGGTTGAATGAGCAGTTCTTC. It yields the protein CASLQGLNEQFF.